A selection of T cell receptor beta chains follows, all from one sample in a study of vaccination and CD4 T cells after COVID-19. What these receptors recognize is not known. Each CDR3 protein gets one entry after TCRdb re-called the PCR reads with MiXCR. The repertoire holds about 15,000 distinct CDR3 sequences, with about 35% as singletons. Sequences were obtained from cultured CD4+ T cells from blood. These receptors came from a human donor with COVID-19. Each CDR3 is given with its conserved first and last residue. Fields, in order: CDR3 length, D gene, J gene, V gene, clone size, CDR3 protein, CDR3 DNA. The D gene is left open where the match is weak. A clone size is listed for some rows: how often the clone was seen (once, few, many), or a class if it is expanded.

length: 13
D: .
J: TRBJ2-2
V: TRBV6-1
size: .
CDR3: CASNPQSTGELFF
DNA: TGTGCCAGCAATCCCCAATCCACCGGGGAGCTGTTTTTT

length: 15
D: .
J: TRBJ1-4
V: TRBV7-9
size: .
CDR3: CASSLAQGTNEKLFF
DNA: TGTGCCAGCAGCTTAGCGCAGGGGACTAATGAAAAACTGTTTTTT

length: 14
D: .
J: TRBJ2-2
V: TRBV18
size: .
CDR3: CASSPGGQVGELFF
DNA: TGTGCCAGCTCACCAGGGGGGCAAGTCGGGGAGCTGTTTTTT

length: 14
D: .
J: TRBJ2-6
V: TRBV6-4
size: .
CDR3: CANSPGPGANVLTF
DNA: TGTGCCAACAGTCCGGGCCCCGGGGCCAACGTCCTGACTTTC

length: 13
D: .
J: TRBJ1-1
V: TRBV6-1
size: few
CDR3: CASSVEVGTQAFF
DNA: TGTGCCAGCAGTGTAGAGGTTGGGACCCAAGCTTTCTTT

length: 18
D: TRBD1
J: TRBJ2-2
V: TRBV7-8
size: few
CDR3: CASSSPIPGQGASGELFF
DNA: TGTGCCAGCAGCTCCCCTATACCGGGACAGGGGGCAAGCGGGGAGCTGTTTTTT

length: 17
D: .
J: TRBJ2-3
V: TRBV7-9
size: few
CDR3: CASSFNRRQHSTDTQYF
DNA: TGTGCCAGCAGCTTCAACCGGCGGCAGCATAGCACAGATACGCAGTATTTT

length: 15
D: .
J: TRBJ1-1
V: TRBV6-2/TRBV6-3
size: .
CDR3: CASSYSRTSGTEAFF
DNA: TGTGCCAGCAGTTACTCGCGGACTTCAGGCACTGAAGCTTTCTTT

length: 14
D: .
J: TRBJ2-6
V: TRBV6-1
size: .
CDR3: CASRSSAGANVLTF
DNA: TGTGCCAGCAGATCCTCAGCTGGGGCCAACGTCCTGACTTTC

length: 16
D: TRBD1
J: TRBJ2-3
V: TRBV24-1
size: .
CDR3: CATSGGTDRGTDTQYF
DNA: TGTGCCACCAGTGGAGGTACCGACAGGGGCACAGATACGCAGTATTTT

length: 17
D: .
J: TRBJ1-1
V: TRBV7-9
size: .
CDR3: CASGFPAAAPSNTEAFF
DNA: TGTGCCAGCGGCTTCCCGGCGGCAGCCCCATCCAACACTGAAGCTTTCTTT

length: 14
D: .
J: TRBJ2-1
V: TRBV6-1
size: .
CDR3: CATGQSSRVNEQFF
DNA: TGTGCCACAGGCCAATCGTCAAGGGTCAATGAGCAGTTCTTC

length: 13
D: .
J: TRBJ1-6
V: TRBV2
size: .
CDR3: CASRDTRATPLHF
DNA: TGTGCCAGCAGGGACACCAGGGCCACACCCCTCCACTTT

length: 14
D: .
J: TRBJ1-2
V: TRBV5-1
size: few
CDR3: CASSLGSGDAGYTF
DNA: TGCGCCAGCAGCTTGGGGTCAGGGGATGCCGGCTACACCTTC

length: 16
D: TRBD1
J: TRBJ1-5
V: TRBV6-5
size: .
CDR3: CASSYSGQRGNQPQHF
DNA: TGTGCCAGCAGTTACTCGGGACAGAGAGGCAATCAGCCCCAGCATTTT

length: 14
D: TRBD1
J: TRBJ2-7
V: TRBV7-8
size: few
CDR3: CASSLDRGPYEQYF
DNA: TGTGCCAGCAGCTTAGACAGGGGCCCCTACGAGCAGTACTTC

length: 15
D: .
J: TRBJ2-3
V: TRBV11-2
size: .
CDR3: CASSAWGKGTDTQYF
DNA: TGTGCCAGCAGCGCGTGGGGAAAAGGCACAGATACGCAGTATTTT

length: 15
D: .
J: TRBJ2-5
V: TRBV7-9
size: few
CDR3: CASSRTTGFQETQYF
DNA: TGTGCCAGCAGCCGGACGACAGGTTTCCAAGAGACCCAGTACTTC

length: 13
D: .
J: TRBJ2-2
V: TRBV10-3
size: few
CDR3: CAITSPAIGELFF
DNA: TGTGCCATCACCTCCCCGGCGATCGGGGAGCTGTTTTTT

length: 16
D: TRBD2
J: TRBJ2-1
V: TRBV7-8
size: few
CDR3: CASSGRDVRPSNEQFF
DNA: TGTGCCAGCAGCGGGAGGGACGTCCGACCTAGCAATGAGCAGTTCTTC

length: 13
D: .
J: TRBJ1-5
V: TRBV7-8
size: few
CDR3: CASQGQPYQPQHF
DNA: TGTGCCAGCCAAGGACAGCCTTATCAGCCCCAGCATTTT

length: 16
D: .
J: TRBJ2-1
V: TRBV7-2
size: .
CDR3: CASSLAPGGAYNEQFF
DNA: TGTGCCAGCAGCTTAGCTCCTGGCGGGGCCTACAATGAGCAGTTCTTC

length: 15
D: TRBD2
J: TRBJ2-3
V: TRBV7-9
size: few
CDR3: CASSPRGVSTDTQYF
DNA: TGTGCCAGCAGCCCCCGGGGGGTGAGCACAGATACGCAGTATTTT

length: 12
D: .
J: TRBJ1-3
V: TRBV7-9
size: .
CDR3: CASSMAGNTIYF
DNA: TGTGCCAGCTCCATGGCGGGAAACACCATATATTTT

length: 14
D: TRBD1
J: TRBJ1-1
V: TRBV19
size: .
CDR3: CASSNRDSSTEAFF
DNA: TGTGCCAGTAGCAACCGGGACAGTTCTACTGAAGCTTTCTTT

length: 15
D: TRBD1
J: TRBJ2-7
V: TRBV19
size: few
CDR3: CASSLGQVGPYEQYF
DNA: TGTGCCAGTAGCCTCGGACAGGTGGGCCCCTACGAGCAGTACTTC

length: 15
D: .
J: TRBJ1-5
V: TRBV25-1
size: .
CDR3: CASGSVGGSNQPQHF
DNA: TGTGCCAGCGGTTCAGTGGGAGGTAGCAATCAGCCCCAGCATTTT

length: 17
D: TRBD1
J: TRBJ1-6
V: TRBV6-2/TRBV6-3
size: few
CDR3: CASSYPTSTGEDSPLHF
DNA: TGTGCCAGCAGTTACCCCACCTCGACAGGGGAGGATTCACCCCTCCACTTT

length: 13
D: .
J: TRBJ2-2
V: TRBV24-1
size: few
CDR3: CATSGNPPGELFF
DNA: TGTGCCACCAGTGGGAATCCCCCCGGGGAGCTGTTTTTT